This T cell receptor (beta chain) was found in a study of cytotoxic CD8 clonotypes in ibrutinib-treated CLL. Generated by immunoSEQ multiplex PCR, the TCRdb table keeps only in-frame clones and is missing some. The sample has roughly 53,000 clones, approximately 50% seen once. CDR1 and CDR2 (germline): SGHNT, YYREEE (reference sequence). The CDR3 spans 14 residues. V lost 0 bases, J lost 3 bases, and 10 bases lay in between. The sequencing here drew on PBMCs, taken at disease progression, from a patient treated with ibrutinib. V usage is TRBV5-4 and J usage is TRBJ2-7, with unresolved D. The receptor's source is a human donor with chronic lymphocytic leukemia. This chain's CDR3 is CASSLDGYYYEQYF. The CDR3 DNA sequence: TGTGCCAGCAGCTTGGACGGGTACTACTACGAGCAGTACTTC.